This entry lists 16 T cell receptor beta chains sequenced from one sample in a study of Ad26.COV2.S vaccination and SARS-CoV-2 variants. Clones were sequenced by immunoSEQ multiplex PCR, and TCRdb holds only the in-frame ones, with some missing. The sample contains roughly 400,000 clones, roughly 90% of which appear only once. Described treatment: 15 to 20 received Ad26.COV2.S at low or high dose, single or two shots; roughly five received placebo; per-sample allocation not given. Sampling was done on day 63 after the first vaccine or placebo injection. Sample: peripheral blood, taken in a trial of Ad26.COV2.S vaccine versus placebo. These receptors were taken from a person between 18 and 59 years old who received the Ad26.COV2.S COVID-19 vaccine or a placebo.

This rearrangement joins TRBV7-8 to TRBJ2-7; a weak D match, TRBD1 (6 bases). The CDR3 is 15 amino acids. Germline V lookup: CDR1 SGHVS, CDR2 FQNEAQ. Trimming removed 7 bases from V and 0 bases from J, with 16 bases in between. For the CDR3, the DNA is TGTGCCAGCACCCAACGCCGGGACATCTCCTACGAGCAGTACTTC. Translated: CASTQRRDISYEQYF.

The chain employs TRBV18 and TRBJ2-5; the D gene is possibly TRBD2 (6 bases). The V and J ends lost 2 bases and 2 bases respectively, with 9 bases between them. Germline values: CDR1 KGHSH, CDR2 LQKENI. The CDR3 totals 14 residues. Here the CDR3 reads CASSPTGTQETQYF. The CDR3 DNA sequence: TGTGCCAGCTCACCAACGGGGACTCAAGAGACCCAGTACTTC.

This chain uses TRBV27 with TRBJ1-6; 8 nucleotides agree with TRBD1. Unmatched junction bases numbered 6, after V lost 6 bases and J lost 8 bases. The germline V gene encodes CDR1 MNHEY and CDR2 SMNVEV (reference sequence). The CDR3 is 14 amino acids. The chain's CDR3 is CASSFTGGYSPLHF. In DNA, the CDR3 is TGTGCCAGCAGCTTCACAGGGGGGTATTCACCCCTCCACTTT.

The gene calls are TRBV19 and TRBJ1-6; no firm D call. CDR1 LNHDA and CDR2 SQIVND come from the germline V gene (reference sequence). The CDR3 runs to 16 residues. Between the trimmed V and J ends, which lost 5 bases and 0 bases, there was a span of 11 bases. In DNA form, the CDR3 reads TGTGCCAGTAGTCCAGGAGGAAGCTCCTATAATTCACCCCTCCACTTT. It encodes CASSPGGSSYNSPLHF.

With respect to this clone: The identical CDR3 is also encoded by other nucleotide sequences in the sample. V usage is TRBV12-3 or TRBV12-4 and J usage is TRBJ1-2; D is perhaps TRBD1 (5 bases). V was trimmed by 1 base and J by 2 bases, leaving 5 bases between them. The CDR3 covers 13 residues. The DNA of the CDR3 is TGTGCCAGCAGTTTAGGGGGGAACTATGGCTACACCTTC. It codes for CASSLGGNYGYTF.

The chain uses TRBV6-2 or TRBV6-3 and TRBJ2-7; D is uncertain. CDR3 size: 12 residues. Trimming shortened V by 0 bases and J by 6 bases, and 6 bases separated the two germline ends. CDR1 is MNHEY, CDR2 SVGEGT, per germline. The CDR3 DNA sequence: TGTGCCAGCAGTTACTCGATGCTCGAGCAGTACTTC. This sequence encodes CASSYSMLEQYF.

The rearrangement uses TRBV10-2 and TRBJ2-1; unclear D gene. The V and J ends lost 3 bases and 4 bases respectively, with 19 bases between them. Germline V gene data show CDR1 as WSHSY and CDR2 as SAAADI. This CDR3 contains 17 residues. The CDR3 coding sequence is TGCGCCAGCAGTGACCCAGGTGGTGACGGATTGTACAATGAGCAGTTCTTC. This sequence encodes CASSDPGGDGLYNEQFF.

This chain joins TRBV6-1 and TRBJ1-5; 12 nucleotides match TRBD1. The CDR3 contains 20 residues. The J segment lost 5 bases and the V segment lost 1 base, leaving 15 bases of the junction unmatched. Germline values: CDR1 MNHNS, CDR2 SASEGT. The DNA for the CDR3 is TGTGCCAGCAGTGAAGTGGGACAGGGGGCGAGGAGGGGCTTCGATCAGCCCCAGCATTTT. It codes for CASSEVGQGARRGFDQPQHF.

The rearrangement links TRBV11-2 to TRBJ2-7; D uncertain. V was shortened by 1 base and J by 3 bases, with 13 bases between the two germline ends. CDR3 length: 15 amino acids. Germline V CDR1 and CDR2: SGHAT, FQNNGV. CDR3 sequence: CASSLATPSLYEQYF. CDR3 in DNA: TGTGCCAGCAGCTTAGCGACCCCTTCCCTCTACGAGCAGTACTTC. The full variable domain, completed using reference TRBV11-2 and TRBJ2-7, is EAGVAQSPRYKIIEKRQSVAFWCNPISGHATLYWYQQILGQGPKLLIQFQNNGVVDDSQLPKDRFSAERLKGVDSTLKIQPAKLEDSAVYLCASSLATPSLYEQYFGPGTRLTVT.

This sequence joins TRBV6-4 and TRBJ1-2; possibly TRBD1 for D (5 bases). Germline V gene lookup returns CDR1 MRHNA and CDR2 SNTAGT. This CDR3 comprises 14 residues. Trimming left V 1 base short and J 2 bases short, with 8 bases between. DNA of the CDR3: TGTGCCAGCAGTGACTACCCAGGGAACTATGGCTACACCTTC. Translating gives CASSDYPGNYGYTF.

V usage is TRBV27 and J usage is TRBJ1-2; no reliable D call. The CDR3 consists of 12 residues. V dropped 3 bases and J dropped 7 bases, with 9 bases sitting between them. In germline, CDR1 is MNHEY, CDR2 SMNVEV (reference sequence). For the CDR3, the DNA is TGTGCCAGCAGTTTTGGTGGCTTTGGCTACACCTTC. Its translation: CASSFGGFGYTF.

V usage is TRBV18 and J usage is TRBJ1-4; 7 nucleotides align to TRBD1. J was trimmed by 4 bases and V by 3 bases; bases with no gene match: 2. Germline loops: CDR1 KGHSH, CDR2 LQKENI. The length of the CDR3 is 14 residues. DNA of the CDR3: TGTGCCAGCTCACCTGGGACAGTTAATGAAAAACTGTTTTTT. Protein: CASSPGTVNEKLFF.

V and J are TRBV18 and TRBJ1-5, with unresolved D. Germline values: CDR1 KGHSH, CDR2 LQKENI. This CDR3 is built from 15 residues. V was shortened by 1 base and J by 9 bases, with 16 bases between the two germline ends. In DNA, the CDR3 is TGTGCCAGCTCACCACAGGACGTCGGATACATGCCCCAGCATTTT. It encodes CASSPQDVGYMPQHF.

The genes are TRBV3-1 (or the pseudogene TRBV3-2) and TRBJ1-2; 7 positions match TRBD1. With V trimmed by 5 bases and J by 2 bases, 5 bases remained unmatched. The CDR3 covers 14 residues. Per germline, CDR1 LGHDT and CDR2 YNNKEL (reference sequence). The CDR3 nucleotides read TGTGCCAGCAGCTACCGGGACAGCAACTATGGCTACACCTTC. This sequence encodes CASSYRDSNYGYTF.

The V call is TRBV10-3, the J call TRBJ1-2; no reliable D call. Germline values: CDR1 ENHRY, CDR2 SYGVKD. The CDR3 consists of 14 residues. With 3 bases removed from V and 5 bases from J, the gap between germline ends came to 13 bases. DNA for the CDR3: TGTGCCATCAGTGATTCTTGGGTGACTTATGGCTACACCTTC. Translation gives CAISDSWVTYGYTF.

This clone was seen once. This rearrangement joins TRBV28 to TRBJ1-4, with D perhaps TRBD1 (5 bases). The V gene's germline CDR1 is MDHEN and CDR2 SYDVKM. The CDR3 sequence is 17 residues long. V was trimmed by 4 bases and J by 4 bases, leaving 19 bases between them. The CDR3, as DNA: TGTGCCAGCAGTTCACCCTCGGTAGACAGACATAATGAAAAACTGTTTTTT. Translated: CASSSPSVDRHNEKLFF.